One and the same sample provided the 27 T cell receptor beta chains below, sequenced in a study of blood T cells in healthy people across ages (dated by TCRdb to between 2014 and 2017). Library construction relied on 5' RACE. Sequencing used an Illumina HiSeq 2500. A second roughly 6 to 12 cycle PCR used a sample-barcoded 5' primer and a J-beta primer mix. The raw public reads went through TCRdb reprocessing: fastp at Q25, MiXCR clone calling, in-frame beta chains kept. Each CDR3 protein appears once, grouped with its most common genes and DNA. The sample table records almost 800,000 distinct CDR3 sequences; 58% of these occur just once. The top ten hold 22% of the sample. Sequencing input: blood. These receptors came from a young man in good health.

The rearrangement joins TRBV19 to TRBJ2-3; a weak D match, TRBD2 (5 bases). V was clipped by 0 bases and J by 4 bases, with 17 bases between them. From germline, CDR1 is LNHDA and CDR2 SQIVND (reference sequence). The CDR3 runs 17 residues. The CDR3: CASSIDLLGSSPDTQYF. Here the CDR3 DNA reads TGTGCCAGTAGTATAGATCTATTGGGGAGTAGCCCAGATACGCAGTATTTT.

The chain is built from TRBV7-2 and TRBJ1-1, with D uncertain. The germline V gene has CDR1 SGHTA and CDR2 FQGNSA. Trimming pared 1 base from V and 2 bases from J, leaving 14 bases between. The CDR3 totals 16 residues. The CDR3 coding sequence is TGTGCCAGCAGCTTAGTAGCGGGCCCATTCAACACTGAAGCTTTCTTT. Translated: CASSLVAGPFNTEAFF.

The chain combines TRBV5-1 with TRBJ1-2, with D maybe TRBD1 (5 bases). The CDR3 is made up of 15 amino acids. Germline CDR1 reads SGHRS; CDR2 reads YFSETQ. V lost 2 bases to trimming and J lost 2 bases, with 13 bases between them. The CDR3 nucleotides read TGCGCCAGCAGCTTTAACCGGGACGCAAACTATGGCTACACCTTC. Protein sequence: CASSFNRDANYGYTF.

This rearrangement joins TRBV7-9 to TRBJ1-4; 10 nucleotides agree with TRBD1. Germline V CDR1 and CDR2: SEHNR, FQNEAQ (reference sequence). Trimming removed 4 bases from V and 10 bases from J; junction bases left unmatched: 9. There are 15 residues in the CDR3. The CDR3, as DNA: TGTGCCAGCAGCTATGACCGGGACAGGGGAGGAAAACTGTTTTTT. Amino acids: CASSYDRDRGGKLFF.

J is TRBJ2-4 and V is TRBV29-1; 15 bases align to TRBD2. TRBJ2-7 explains the end of the DNA better; the J call may be wrong. Germline V gene sequence: CDR1 SQVTM, CDR2 ANQGSEA. The CDR3 has 15 residues. The CDR3 loop is CSVGEGLAGGHEQYF. In nucleotides, the CDR3 is TGCAGCGTTGGGGAGGGACTAGCGGGAGGCCACGAGCAGTACTTC.

Written as DNA, the CDR3 is TGTGCCAGCAGCTTAAACAGGGGTGGCGAGACCCAGTACTTC. Its translation: CASSLNRGGETQYF. V gene TRBV12-3 or TRBV12-4 combines with J gene TRBJ2-5; 7 positions agree with TRBD1. V lost 6 bases to trimming and J lost 5 bases; unmatched junction nucleotides: 9. The CDR3 contains 14 residues.

This clonotype was picked up one time. The rearrangement joins TRBV27 to TRBJ2-7; no clear D gene. Germline CDR1 is MNHEY and CDR2 is SMNVEV (reference sequence). This CDR3 region has 13 residues. Trimming took 7 bases from V and 2 from J, leaving 12 bases between them. Here the CDR3 DNA reads TGTGCCAGCAACCATGGGCCAGCCTACGAGCAGTACTTC. Amino acid sequence: CASNHGPAYEQYF.

The J gene is TRBJ1-2, the V gene TRBV9; 8 nucleotides agree with TRBD1. The ends lost 0 bases at V and 6 bases at J; junction bases unmatched: 1. Germline assignment: CDR1 SGDLS and CDR2 YYNGEE. The CDR3 runs to 13 residues. In nucleotides, the CDR3 is TGTGCCAGCAGCGTAGGGGACAGGCATGGCTACACCTTC. It translates to CASSVGDRHGYTF.

As to this clonotype: Compared with germline, one end of the junction differs, possibly owing to a read error. The chain links TRBV20-1 to TRBJ2-1, with D possibly being TRBD1 or TRBD2 (5 bases each). TRBJ2-7 explains the end of the DNA better; the J call may be wrong. The CDR3 spans 15 residues. The germline V gene has CDR1 DFQATT and CDR2 SNEGSKA (reference sequence). This CDR3 reads CSARAGGTRSYEQYF. CDR3 bases: TGCAGTGCTAGAGCTGGTGGGACCAGATCCTATGAGCAGTACTTC.

The DNA of the CDR3 is TGTGCCAGCACTGGACTAGCGGGACCATCCTACGAGCAGTACTTC. This encodes CASTGLAGPSYEQYF. The V and J genes are TRBV3-1 and TRBJ2-5; 12 bases line up with TRBD2. The assigned J gene may be wrong: the sequence end matches TRBJ2-7 better. Germline V gives CDR1 LGHDT, CDR2 YNNKEL (reference sequence). There are 15 residues in the CDR3.

The chain combines TRBV24-1 with TRBJ1-2, with 8 bases aligning to TRBD1. The trim removed 11 bases at V and 2 bases at J, leaving 6 bases unmatched. This CDR3 comprises 13 residues. The germline CDR1 and CDR2 sequences are KGHDR and SFDVKD. CDR3 amino acids: CAKRQGNNYGYTF. CDR3 DNA: TGTGCCAAGCGACAGGGGAACAACTATGGCTACACCTTC.

The V gene is TRBV7-2, the J gene TRBJ2-4; 14 bases are a match to TRBD2. Germline CDR1 and CDR2: SGHTA and FQGNSA. This CDR3 is 14 amino acids long. V shed 4 bases, J shed 13 bases, and the junction held 6 bases outside the gene matches. This CDR3 reads CASSSGLAGAKQYF. The CDR3 bases are TGTGCCAGCAGCTCGGGACTAGCGGGGGCCAAGCAGTACTTC.

The chain joins TRBV20-1 to TRBJ1-2; 11 nucleotides line up with TRBD1. Germline V gene lookup returns CDR1 DFQATT and CDR2 SNEGSKA (reference sequence). J gave up 7 bases and V 5 bases, and 12 bases lay outside the gene matches. The CDR3 runs 15 residues. The CDR3 DNA reads as TGCAGTGCTGGGGGACAGGGGGTTTTTCGTTTTGGCTACACCTTC. This gives the protein CSAGGQGVFRFGYTF.

J is TRBJ1-1 and V is TRBV20-1; 8 bases match TRBD1. CDR1 is DFQATT, CDR2 SNEGSKA, per germline (reference sequence). This CDR3 is built from 11 residues. J lost 8 bases, V lost 4 bases, and 3 bases had no gene match. CDR3 in amino acids: CSATGTGEAFF. CDR3 nucleotides: TGCAGTGCTACCGGGACAGGAGAAGCTTTCTTT.

The chain couples TRBV28 to TRBJ1-5; 8 nucleotides align to TRBD1. CDR3 size: 15 residues. The junction had 10 bases not matched to a gene; V was cut back by 9 bases and J by 3 bases. CDR1 is MDHEN, CDR2 SYDVKM, per germline. The CDR3 protein is CASTLQGADNQPQHF. For the CDR3, the DNA is TGTGCCAGTACGCTGCAGGGGGCGGACAATCAGCCCCAGCATTTT.

Notes on this clonotype: An end of the junction differs from the germline gene, which may be a read error. V gene TRBV27 combines with J gene TRBJ1-6, with a possible D match to TRBD1 (5 bases). Germline CDR1 is MNHEY and CDR2 is SMNVEV (reference sequence). CDR3 size: 13 residues. The CDR3 bases are TGTGCCGGCAGTTTAAATTTAAGGGGTACCCTCCACTTT. This gives the protein CAGSLNLRGTLHF.

This CDR3 is CASSLGEGNEQYF. The CDR3 nucleotides read TGTGCCAGCAGCTTAGGAGAGGGCAATGAGCAGTACTTC. The V gene is TRBV7-2, the J gene TRBJ2-5; tentatively, D is TRBD2 (5 bases). CDR3 length equals 13 residues. Germline lookup yields CDR1 SGHTA and CDR2 FQGNSA. V was shortened by 1 base and J by 11 bases, with 14 bases between the two germline ends.

The V gene is TRBV20-1, the J gene TRBJ1-2; no clear D. From germline, CDR1 is DFQATT and CDR2 SNEGSKA (reference sequence). The CDR3 contains 13 residues. Trimming pared 6 bases from V and 0 bases from J, leaving 11 bases between. This chain's CDR3 is CSARLQANYGYTF. The DNA of the CDR3 is TGCAGTGCAAGACTCCAGGCTAACTATGGCTACACCTTC.

This clonotype occurred once. The genes are TRBV12-3 or TRBV12-4 and TRBJ2-5; no reliable D call. CDR3 length: 14 amino acids. With 2 bases removed from V and 3 bases from J, the gap between germline ends came to 10 bases. The CDR3 coding sequence is TGTGCCAGCAGTTTATCGCAGATGGAAGAGACCCAGTACTTC. Translating it yields CASSLSQMEETQYF.

The chain has TRBV7-4 and TRBJ2-7; 7 nucleotides line up with TRBD1. The CDR3 length is 19 residues. Unmatched junction bases numbered 20, after V lost 4 bases and J lost 2 bases. The germline gives CDR1 SGHVT, CDR2 SQSDAQ. This CDR3 is CASSYTLHGDRVLPYEQYF. CDR3 nucleotide sequence: TGTGCCAGCAGCTACACCCTTCACGGCGACAGGGTTTTACCCTACGAGCAGTACTTC.

This clonotype was recorded a few times. The gene calls are TRBV4-2 and TRBJ1-5; tentative D call: TRBD1 (5 bases). The CDR3 runs 14 residues. V lost 0 bases, J lost 6 bases, and 9 bases lay in between. In germline, CDR1 is LGHNA, CDR2 YNFKEQ. The CDR3 DNA sequence: TGTGCCAGCAGCCAAGACAGGGACGGTCAGCCCCAGCATTTT. Translation: CASSQDRDGQPQHF.

The chain couples TRBV6-4 to TRBJ2-4; no firm D call. The better agreement between TRBJ2-7 and the DNA end casts doubt on the J call. The CDR3 extends over 13 amino acids. Germline CDR1 is MRHNA and CDR2 is SNTAGT. This chain's CDR3 is CVKTQPQQYEQYF. CDR3 in DNA: TGTGTCAAAACTCAACCGCAGCAATACGAGCAGTACTTC.

V and J are TRBV7-9 and TRBJ2-5; D is uncertain. CDR3 length: 11 amino acids. With 5 bases removed from V and 10 bases from J, the gap between germline ends came to 11 bases. In germline, CDR1 is SEHNR, CDR2 FQNEAQ (reference sequence). The CDR3 coding sequence is TGTGCCAGCAGCCCAGATAAAGGCCAGTACTTC. Translation: CASSPDKGQYF.

The V and J genes are TRBV20-1 and TRBJ1-4; D perhaps matches TRBD1 (5 bases). Germline V gene lookup returns CDR1 DFQATT and CDR2 SNEGSKA (reference sequence). The CDR3 totals 12 residues. CDR3 sequence: CGKRRGGEKLFF. The CDR3 coding sequence is TGCGGCAAAAGGAGGGGCGGTGAAAAACTGTTTTTT.

The genes are TRBV29-1 and TRBJ2-5; 7 bases are a match to TRBD2. Germline CDR1 is SQVTM and CDR2 is ANQGSEA. The CDR3 runs 11 residues. The chain's CDR3 is CIVRNRGEQYF. CDR3 nucleotide sequence: TGCATCGTCAGAAATCGGGGGGAGCAGTACTTC.

The CDR3 region has the DNA TGTGCCAGCAGGGAGGGTACCTACGAGCAGTACTTC. Amino acid sequence: CASREGTYEQYF. This chain joins TRBV7-9 and TRBJ2-7, with D possibly TRBD2 on 6 matching bases. CDR3 length equals 12 residues. Between the trimmed V and J ends, which lost 6 bases and 2 bases, there was a span of 8 bases. Germline CDR1 and CDR2: SEHNR and FQNEAQ (reference sequence). The whole variable domain, filled in from reference TRBV7-9 and TRBJ2-7, reads DTGVSQNPRHKITKRGQNVTFRCDPISEHNRLYWYRQTLGQGPEFLTYFQNEAQLEKSRLLSDRFSAERPKGSFSTLEIQRTEQGDSAMYLCASREGTYEQYFGPGTRLTVT.

This clonotype was detected only a few times. V usage is TRBV28 and J usage is TRBJ2-3; D is ambiguous. This CDR3 comprises 13 residues. Trimming shortened V by 8 bases and J by 4 bases, and 13 bases separated the two germline ends. Germline CDR1 MDHEN, CDR2 SYDVKM. DNA of the CDR3: TGTGCCAGCTCTAGGGCAGGCCCAGATACGCAGTATTTT. Its protein is CASSRAGPDTQYF.